This TCR beta chain stems from a study of T cells in placental villitis. For context, the study as a whole: Placental TCR-beta repertoires were compared across villitis of unknown etiology, gestational-age-matched unaffected controls, and infectious villitis in order to test an allograft-versus-infection hypothesis.

This clone was seen just once. Its antigen is currently not known. No quality values exist for individual bases; no much larger clone is one base distant. The CDR3, from cysteine to phenylalanine, totals 17 residues. Of the read, only the CDR3 DNA is kept; its 51 bases are in frame from base 1. Germline trimming: 6 bases from V, 8 bases from J; junction bases outside gene matches: 15. Based on the germline V gene (reference sequence), the CDR1 and CDR2 sequences are MNHEY and SMNVEV. The study included five infectious villitis placentae (four with confirmed cytomegalovirus and one with Toxoplasma gondii), and these placentae were not matched to the other groups. The mothers in the infectious villitis group were younger, carried smaller fetuses, and either delivered preterm or experienced intrauterine demise in two cases. Placentae were collected after delivery and examined grossly and histologically before archival tissue was selected. Five 10-micron scrolls were cut from each FFPE block, and DNA was isolated using the AllPrep DNA/RNA FFPE Tissue kit. DNA concentration and purity were checked by NanoDrop, and RNA quality was assessed on a Bioanalyzer.

Amplification of TCR-beta CDR3 regions from genomic DNA was performed with the immunoSEQ v4 bias-controlled multiplex PCR assay, which was run blinded to group allocation. To estimate the quantities of nucleated cells and T cells in each sample, reference gene primers were included together with the TCR-beta primers. Sequencing of the libraries was performed on an Illumina MiSeq with a 100-cycle paired-end protocol. For the original study's pipeline: The immunoSEQ Analyzer software was used to calculate diversity and richness, with richness measured by iChao1 and clonality based on Pielou evenness and Shannon diversity (range 0-1, where higher values mean less diversity). CDR3 amino acid sequences together with V/J genes were queried against VDJdb for CMV, EBV and influenza A specificities, with confidence 3 and substitution 2 applied. The Morisita-Horn index was used to measure TCR-beta amino acid clonotype overlap among the villitis of unknown etiology, infectious villitis and control repertoires. As stored in TCRdb, this immuneACCESS dataset retains in-frame rearrangements with V and J assigned. A fraction of the clones does not appear; measured against another copy, unresolved V genes explain less than half of the discrepancy, and the remainder lacks a known reason. V, J and clone size reflect that table, while D and trimming were determined from the DNA. This sample lists about 3,100 clones; about three quarters were detected once. The ten largest clones represent approximately 20% of the sample.

Beyond this particular receptor, the publication reports: CMV-specific clone frequencies were higher in infectious CMV cases than in villitis of unknown etiology (about 0.01 vs 0.001), and the villitis of unknown etiology frequencies did not differ from those of controls. Sequencing bulk tissue could not tell helper, regulatory or cytotoxic T cells apart, could not separate maternal from fetal T cells, and left out gamma-delta receptors. Small amounts of decidua were contained in the paraffin blocks, so some of the captured T cells, especially in controls, may have been decidual rather than villous infiltrates.

The rearrangement combines TRBV27 with TRBJ1-6, with 8 middle bases fitting TRBD1. The sample consisted of placental tissue containing maternal and fetal cells. The sequence derives from a human patient with infectious villitis; the placental T cells may come from both mother and fetus. The CDR3 corresponds to CASSTLPIQGAHSPLHF. The nucleotide sequence reads as follows: TGTGCCAGCAGCACACTCCCGATTCAGGGGGCGCATTCACCCCTCCACTTT.